These 16 T cell receptor beta chains originate from one sample sequenced in a study of shared clonotypes between healthy human individuals. Sequenced by immunoSEQ multiplex PCR; TCRdb stores in-frame clones only, minus some. The table has approximately 1.5 million clones, just under 99% seen once. Sequencing input: naive CD4+ T cells sorted from blood. The subset was: CD45RA+ positively selected. Every receptor here comes from a man aged 25-45 years in good health.

Concerning this clone: This same CDR3 is encoded by further DNA sequences in the sample. The chain recombines TRBV29-1 with TRBJ1-1; D possibly corresponds to TRBD1 (5 bases). The germline gives CDR1 SQVTM, CDR2 ANQGSEA. V was shortened by 6 bases and J by 4 bases, with 12 bases between the two germline ends. There are 12 residues in the CDR3. In DNA form, the CDR3 reads TGCAGCGTCGATAGGGGAGGCACTGAAGCTTTCTTT. Translation gives CSVDRGGTEAFF.

In its sample, this clone was seen once. The V call is TRBV10-3, the J call TRBJ1-1, with D uncertain. This CDR3 has 14 residues. V lost 2 bases and J 5 bases, leaving 12 bases between the germline ends. CDR1 ENHRY and CDR2 SYGVKD come from the germline V gene. The CDR3 spells CAISEQREETEAFF. The CDR3 coding sequence is TGTGCCATCAGTGAGCAAAGGGAGGAAACTGAAGCTTTCTTT.

The CDR3 nucleotides read TGCGCCAGCAGGACCTTCCGCTCTGGAAACACCATATATTTT. As protein: CASRTFRSGNTIYF. The chain links TRBV23-1 to TRBJ1-3; no clear D. TRBV23-1 is marked as an open reading frame, function uncertain. The CDR3 has 14 residues. Between the trimmed V and J ends, which lost 6 bases and 0 bases, there was a span of 9 bases.

This clone was observed once. J is TRBJ1-1 and V is TRBV2, with TRBD1 identical over 7 bases. With 7 bases clipped from V and 5 bases from J, the junction kept 10 bases outside the gene matches. Germline CDR1 is SNHLY and CDR2 is FYNNEI. This CDR3 has 14 residues. CDR3 in amino acids: CASTLTGRETEAFF. The CDR3, as DNA: TGTGCCAGCACCCTGACAGGGAGGGAGACTGAAGCTTTCTTT.

The chain has TRBV7-6 and TRBJ2-7; D perhaps matches TRBD1 (5 bases). The CDR3 runs 13 residues. Trimming took 5 bases from V and 0 from J, leaving 8 bases between them. Germline CDR1 and CDR2: SGHVS and FNYEAQ. The CDR3 sequence: CASSRTGSYEQYF. CDR3 nucleotides: TGTGCCAGCAGCCGAACAGGCTCCTACGAGCAGTACTTC.

V is TRBV5-1 and J is TRBJ2-1; 11 bases align to TRBD2. The ends lost 2 bases at V and 5 bases at J; junction bases unmatched: 6. The CDR3 is 16 residues long. Germline-derived CDR1 and CDR2 are SGHRS and YFSETQ. The chain's CDR3 is CASSFTTSGSNNEQFF. For the CDR3, the DNA is TGCGCCAGCAGCTTCACCACTAGCGGGAGTAACAATGAGCAGTTCTTC.

CDR3 nucleotide sequence: TGTGCCAGCTCACGGCAGACGGGCAGGAACACTGAAGCTTTCTTT. Translation gives CASSRQTGRNTEAFF. The chain is built from TRBV18 and TRBJ1-1; D is undetermined. There are 15 residues in the CDR3. Germline V gene lookup returns CDR1 KGHSH and CDR2 LQKENI. Trimming shortened V by 4 bases and J by 1 base, and 13 bases separated the two germline ends.

The V and J genes are TRBV28 and TRBJ2-7; D unclear. Germline lookup yields CDR1 MDHEN and CDR2 SYDVKM. Trimming took off 5 bases at V and 2 bases at J, with 7 bases between the two ends. This CDR3 is built from 12 residues. CDR3 coding DNA: TGTGCCAGCAGTCAGTCCCCCTACGAGCAGTACTTC. Protein: CASSQSPYEQYF.

Note on this clone: Other DNA sequences in the sample encode the same CDR3. The V call is TRBV18, the J call TRBJ2-7; TRBD1 matches 7 bases. Trimming removed 2 bases from V and 4 bases from J; junction bases left unmatched: 5. Germline CDR1 is KGHSH and CDR2 is LQKENI. This CDR3 comprises 14 residues. The CDR3 DNA is TGTGCCAGCTCACCAGGGACAGAACCTTACGAGCAGTACTTC. This encodes CASSPGTEPYEQYF.

This chain connects TRBV7-3 to TRBJ2-3, with a possible D match to TRBD1 (5 bases). This CDR3 comprises 14 residues. With 5 bases removed from V and 4 bases from J, the gap between germline ends came to 13 bases. Per the germline V gene, CDR1 is SGHTA and CDR2 is FQGTGA. CDR3 region: CASSTGVRADTQYF. The CDR3 nucleotides read TGTGCCAGCAGCACAGGCGTCAGGGCAGATACGCAGTATTTT.

The chain carries TRBV5-4 and TRBJ2-5; D may be TRBD2 (5 bases). Germline assignment: CDR1 SGHNT and CDR2 YYREEE (reference sequence). V lost 4 bases, J lost 5 bases, and 18 bases lay in between. The CDR3 covers 15 residues. In DNA, the CDR3 is TGTGCCAGCAGCCCCTTTCCGGGATCAGAGGAGACCCAGTACTTC. It translates to CASSPFPGSEETQYF.

The gene calls are TRBV11-3 and TRBJ2-3; D is ambiguous. CDR3 length equals 17 residues. Germline V gene sequence: CDR1 SGHNT, CDR2 YENEEA. Between the trimmed V and J ends, which lost 6 bases and 1 base, there was a span of 20 bases. This chain's CDR3 is CASSRNGPPYGTDTQYF. CDR3 in DNA: TGTGCCAGCAGTCGCAACGGACCGCCCTACGGCACAGATACGCAGTATTTT.

This clone was detected only once. The chain has TRBV7-9 and TRBJ2-1; D unclear. V was trimmed by 1 base and J by 14 bases, leaving 6 bases between them. The CDR3 is 10 residues long. Germline V CDR1 and CDR2: SEHNR, FQNEAQ (reference sequence). The CDR3 spells CASSLESEFF. The DNA for the CDR3 is TGTGCCAGCAGCTTAGAAAGCGAGTTCTTC.

J is TRBJ2-5 and V is TRBV29-1; no firm D call. Germline CDR1 and CDR2: SQVTM and ANQGSEA. V lost 4 bases to trimming and J lost 2 bases, with 11 bases between them. This CDR3 is 13 amino acids long. CDR3 amino acids: CSVAWIKQETQYF. DNA of the CDR3: TGCAGCGTTGCTTGGATTAAGCAAGAGACCCAGTACTTC.

The gene calls are TRBV7-2 and TRBJ2-2, with 8 bases lining up with TRBD2. CDR3 length equals 15 residues. From germline, CDR1 is SGHTA and CDR2 FQGNSA. V lost 1 base and J lost 9; bases outside the gene matches: 7. CDR3 sequence (DNA): TGTGCCAGCAGCTTAGTAGCGGGGCCGCCTAGGGAGCTGTTTTTT. Its translation: CASSLVAGPPRELFF.

This CDR3 reads CASSSDLGNTIYF. The CDR3 nucleotides are TGTGCCAGCAGCTCAGACCTGGGAAACACCATATATTTT. The V gene is TRBV5-5, the J gene TRBJ1-3; D is unresolved. Germline V gene lookup returns CDR1 SGHKS and CDR2 YYEKEE (reference sequence). The CDR3 runs to 13 residues. V lost 3 bases to trimming and J lost 4 bases, with 8 bases between them.